This T cell receptor (beta chain) was retrieved from a study of cytomegalovirus exposure and HLA in healthy donors. Study-wide results and caveats: Using the classifier, cytomegalovirus status was reportedly diagnosed with high specificity and sensitivity.

The count of this clone is one. Its antigen is not identified. PCR was performed using 60 Vbeta and 13 Jbeta primers. Generated by immunoSEQ multiplex PCR, the TCRdb table keeps only in-frame clones and is missing some. The sample lists roughly 130,000 clones, just under 80% occurring once. After removal of 4 bases from V and 5 bases from J, the junction contained 11 bases not matched to a gene. The CDR3 extends over 15 amino acids. Germline CDR1 SGHNT, CDR2 YYREEE (reference sequence). The clonotype comes from a man in his thirties or forties in good health and CMV-seronegative. V and J are TRBV5-4 and TRBJ2-7, with 8 bases lining up with TRBD2. Specimen: PBMCs. The DNA for the CDR3 is TGTGCCAGCAGCCCCGGGGGGGCAGGCGGCCACGAGCAGTACTTC. Amino acids: CASSPGGAGGHEQYF.